This entry features one T cell receptor beta chain sequence. What it binds is unknown. Amplification used 60 Vbeta primers and 13 Jbeta primers. Profiling relied on immunoSEQ multiplex PCR, and the TCRdb table lists in-frame clones only, not all of them. The sample has roughly 120,000 clones; more than 75% are singletons. Donors had nominal health at sampling but likely had unrecorded immune exposures. The sample belongs to a study of cytomegalovirus exposure and HLA in healthy donors. The study's findings and limits: The study reported that TCR beta sequences accurately predicted HLA-A and HLA-B alleles in most subjects.

J was trimmed by 6 bases and V by 4 bases; bases with no gene match: 12. The germline CDR1 and CDR2 sequences are SGHTA and FQGNSA. This CDR3 comprises 16 residues. This clonotype was sampled from a woman aged 55-69 years in good health and CMV-seropositive. Material for sequencing was PBMCs. The V and J genes are TRBV7-2 and TRBJ1-2, with 9 bases fitting TRBD1. This CDR3 reads CASSSTGTGKQHGYTF. The CDR3 coding sequence is TGTGCCAGCAGCTCGACCGGGACAGGGAAGCAGCATGGCTACACCTTC.